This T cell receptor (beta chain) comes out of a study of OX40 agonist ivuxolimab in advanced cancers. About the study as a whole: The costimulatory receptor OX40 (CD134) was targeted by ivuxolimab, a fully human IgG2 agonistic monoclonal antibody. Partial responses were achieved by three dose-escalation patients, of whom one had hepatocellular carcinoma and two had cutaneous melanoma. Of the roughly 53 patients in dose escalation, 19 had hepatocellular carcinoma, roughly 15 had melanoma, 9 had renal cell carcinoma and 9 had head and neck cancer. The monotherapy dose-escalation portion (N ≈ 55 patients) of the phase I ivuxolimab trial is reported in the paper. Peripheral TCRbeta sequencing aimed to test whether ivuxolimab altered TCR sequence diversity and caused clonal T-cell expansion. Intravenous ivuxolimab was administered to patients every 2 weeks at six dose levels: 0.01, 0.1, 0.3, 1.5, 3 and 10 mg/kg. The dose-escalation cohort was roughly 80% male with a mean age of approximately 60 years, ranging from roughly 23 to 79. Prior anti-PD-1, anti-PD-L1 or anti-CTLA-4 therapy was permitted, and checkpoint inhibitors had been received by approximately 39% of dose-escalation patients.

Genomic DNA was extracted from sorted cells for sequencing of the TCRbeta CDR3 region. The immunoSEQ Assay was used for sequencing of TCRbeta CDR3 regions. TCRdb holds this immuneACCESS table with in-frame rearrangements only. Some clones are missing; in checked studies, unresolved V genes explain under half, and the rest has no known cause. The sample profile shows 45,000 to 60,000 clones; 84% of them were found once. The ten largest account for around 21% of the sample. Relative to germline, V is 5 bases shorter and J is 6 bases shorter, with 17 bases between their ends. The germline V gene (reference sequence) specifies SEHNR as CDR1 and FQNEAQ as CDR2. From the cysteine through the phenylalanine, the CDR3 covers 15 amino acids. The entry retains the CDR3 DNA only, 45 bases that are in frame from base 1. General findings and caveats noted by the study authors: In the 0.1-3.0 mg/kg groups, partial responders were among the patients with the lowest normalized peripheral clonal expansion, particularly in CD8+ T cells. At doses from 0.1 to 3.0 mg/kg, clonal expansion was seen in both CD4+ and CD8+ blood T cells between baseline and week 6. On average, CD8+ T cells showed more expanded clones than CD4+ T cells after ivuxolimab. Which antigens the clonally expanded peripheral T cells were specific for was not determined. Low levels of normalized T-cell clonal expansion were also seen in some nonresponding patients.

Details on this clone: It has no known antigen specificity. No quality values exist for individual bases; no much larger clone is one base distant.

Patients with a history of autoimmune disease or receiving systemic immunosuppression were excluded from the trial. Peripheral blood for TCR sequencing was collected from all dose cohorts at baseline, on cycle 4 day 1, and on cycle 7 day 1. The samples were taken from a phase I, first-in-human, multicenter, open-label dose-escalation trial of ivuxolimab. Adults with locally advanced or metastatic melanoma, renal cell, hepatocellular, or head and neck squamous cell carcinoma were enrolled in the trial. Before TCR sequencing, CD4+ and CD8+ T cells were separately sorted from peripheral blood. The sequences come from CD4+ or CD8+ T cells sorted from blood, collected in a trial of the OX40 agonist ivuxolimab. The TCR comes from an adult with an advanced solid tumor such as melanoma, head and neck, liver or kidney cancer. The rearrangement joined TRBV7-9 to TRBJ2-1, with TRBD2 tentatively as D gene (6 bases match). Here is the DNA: TGTGCCAGCAGCCCCCGGGACTCCGGGCCCAATGAGCAGTTCTTC. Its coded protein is CASSPRDSGPNEQFF. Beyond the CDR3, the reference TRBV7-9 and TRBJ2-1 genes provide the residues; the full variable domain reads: DTGVSQNPRHKITKRGQNVTFRCDPISEHNRLYWYRQTLGQGPEFLTYFQNEAQLEKSRLLSDRFSAERPKGSFSTLEIQRTEQGDSAMYLCASSPRDSGPNEQFFGPGTRLTVL.